This TCR beta chain stems from a study of shared clonotypes between healthy human individuals. This clone was picked up one time. The V end was cut by 10 bases, the J end by 0 bases, with 11 bases between. Germline CDR1 WSHSY, CDR2 SAAADI. This CDR3 has 13 residues. Profiled with immunoSEQ multiplex PCR; TCRdb holds only in-frame clones, not every one. There are roughly 2,500,000 clones in the sample; 93% occur only once, and approximately 0.36% lies in the top ten. The sequencing sample was made of naive CD4+ T cells from PBMCs. Sample subset: CD45RA+ positively selected. This chain links TRBV10-2 with TRBJ2-3; maybe TRBD2 (5 bases). The sequence derives from a man aged 18 to 30 in good health. Some clones in this sample may be carry-over from other donors' samples. CDR3 amino acids: CATLGGSTDTQYF. Written as DNA, the CDR3 is TGCGCCACCCTCGGCGGGAGCACAGATACGCAGTATTTT.